This T cell receptor beta chain comes out of a study of shared clonotypes between healthy human individuals. As for this clone: Its antigen is unidentified.

General observations from the study: Relative to clonotypes present in all four donors, those not shared had lower generation probabilities.

Participating donors were healthy, HIV-negative adults free of recent acute infections or vaccinations. Germline V gene lookup returns CDR1 SNHLY and CDR2 FYNNEI. The CDR3 has 11 residues. The germline V and J ends were trimmed by 10 bases and 4 bases, with 8 bases remaining between them. Measured with immunoSEQ multiplex PCR; TCRdb has only the in-frame clones, and not every one. The repertoire holds approximately 2,000,000 clones, with under 95% as singletons. The receptor comes from a man aged 18 to 29 in good health. Some clones in this sample may be carry-over from other donors' samples. Sequenced material: naive CD4+ T cells from PBMCs. Sample subset: CD45RA+ positively selected. The rearrangement joins TRBV2 to TRBJ2-1; D is unresolved. The CDR3 sequence is CATQAYNEQFF. The CDR3 nucleotides are TGTGCCACCCAGGCGTACAATGAGCAGTTCTTC.